This T cell receptor beta chain stems from a study of blood T cell repertoires in COVID-19. Looking at the study overall: The United States, Italy and Spain provided the acute and convalescent COVID-19 samples.

As handled by the study authors: Counts of nucleated cells, estimated from reference gene primer amplification, were obtained. Sequencing used immunoSEQ multiplex PCR; TCRdb keeps in-frame clones, though not all of them. V and J calls and clone size are as listed in that table; D and trimming were resolved from the DNA. This sample has approximately 60,000 clones; approximately 93% occur once, and the top ten carry about 3%. J gave up 5 bases and V 5 bases, and 5 bases lay outside the gene matches. Germline V gives CDR1 MNHEY, CDR2 SVGAGI. CDR3 length equals 14 residues. The rearrangement links TRBV6-5 to TRBJ2-3, with 9 bases matching TRBD2. The sequence derives from a man aged 70 or older with active COVID-19. Sequenced sample: peripheral blood. DNA of the CDR3: TGTGCCAGCAGTCGCGGGGGGGCCGGAGATACGCAGTATTTT. The encoded protein is CASSRGGAGDTQYF.